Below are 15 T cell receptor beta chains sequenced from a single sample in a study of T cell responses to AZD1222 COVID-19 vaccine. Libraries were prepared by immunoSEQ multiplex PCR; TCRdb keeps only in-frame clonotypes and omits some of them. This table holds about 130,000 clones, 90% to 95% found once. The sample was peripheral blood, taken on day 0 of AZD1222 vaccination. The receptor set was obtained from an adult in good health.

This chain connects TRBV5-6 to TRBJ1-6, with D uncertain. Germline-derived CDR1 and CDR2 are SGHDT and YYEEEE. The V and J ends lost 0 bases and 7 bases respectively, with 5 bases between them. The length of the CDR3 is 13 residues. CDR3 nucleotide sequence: TGTGCCAGCAGCTTGGGTCTGAATTCACCCCTCCACTTT. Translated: CASSLGLNSPLHF. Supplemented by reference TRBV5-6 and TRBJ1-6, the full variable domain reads DAGVTQSPTHLIKTRGQQVTLRCSPKSGHDTVSWYQQALGQGPQFIFQYYEEEERQRGNFPDRFSGHQFPNYSSELNVNALLLGDSALYLCASSLGLNSPLHFGNGTRLTVT.

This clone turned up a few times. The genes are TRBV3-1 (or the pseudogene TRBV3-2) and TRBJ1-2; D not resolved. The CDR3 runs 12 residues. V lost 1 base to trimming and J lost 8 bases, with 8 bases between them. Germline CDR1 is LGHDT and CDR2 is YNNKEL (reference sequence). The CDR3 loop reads CASSQGRIGYTF. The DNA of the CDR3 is TGTGCCAGCAGCCAAGGGAGAATAGGCTACACCTTC.

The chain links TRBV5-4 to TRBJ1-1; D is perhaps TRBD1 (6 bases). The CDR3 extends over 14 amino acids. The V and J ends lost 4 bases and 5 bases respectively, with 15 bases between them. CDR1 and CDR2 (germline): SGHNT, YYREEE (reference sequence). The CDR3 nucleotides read TGTGCCAGCAGCAAGGAAGGGACACTGACTGAAGCTTTCTTT. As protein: CASSKEGTLTEAFF. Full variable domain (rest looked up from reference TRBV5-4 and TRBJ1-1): ETGVTQSPTHLIKTRGQQVTLRCSSQSGHNTVSWYQQALGQGPQFIFQYYREEENGRGNFPPRFSGLQFPNYSSELNVNALELDDSALYLCASSKEGTLTEAFFGQGTRLTVV.

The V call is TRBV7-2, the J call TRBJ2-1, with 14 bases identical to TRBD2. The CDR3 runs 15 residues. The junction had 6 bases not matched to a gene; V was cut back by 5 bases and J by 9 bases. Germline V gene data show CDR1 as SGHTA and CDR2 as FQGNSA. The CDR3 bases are TGTGCCAGCAGCCCTACTGGACTAGCGGGGGGTGAGCAGTTCTTC. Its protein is CASSPTGLAGGEQFF.

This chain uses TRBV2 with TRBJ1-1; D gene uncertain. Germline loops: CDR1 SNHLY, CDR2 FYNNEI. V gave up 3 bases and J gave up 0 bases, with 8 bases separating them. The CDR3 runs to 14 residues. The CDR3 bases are TGTGCCAGCAGTGAGGAGGGCGTGAACACTGAAGCTTTCTTT. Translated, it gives CASSEEGVNTEAFF. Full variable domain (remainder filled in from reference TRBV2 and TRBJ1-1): EPEVTQTPSHQVTQMGQEVILRCVPISNHLYFYWYRQILGQKVEFLVSFYNNEISEKSEIFDDQFSVERPDGSNFTLKIRSTKLEDSAMYFCASSEEGVNTEAFFGQGTRLTVV.

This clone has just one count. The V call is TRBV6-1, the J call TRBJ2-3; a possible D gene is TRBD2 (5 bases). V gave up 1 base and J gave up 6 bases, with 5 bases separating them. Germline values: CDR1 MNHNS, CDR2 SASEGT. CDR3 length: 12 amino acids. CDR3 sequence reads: CASSEGGDTQYF. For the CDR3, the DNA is TGTGCCAGCAGTGAAGGAGGGGATACGCAGTATTTT.

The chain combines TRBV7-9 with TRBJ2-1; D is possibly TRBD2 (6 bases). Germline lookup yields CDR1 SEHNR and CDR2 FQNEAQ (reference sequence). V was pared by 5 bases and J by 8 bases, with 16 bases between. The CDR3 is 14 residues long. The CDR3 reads CASSTLWGVHEQFF. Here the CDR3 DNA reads TGTGCCAGCAGCACCCTCTGGGGGGTTCATGAGCAGTTCTTC.

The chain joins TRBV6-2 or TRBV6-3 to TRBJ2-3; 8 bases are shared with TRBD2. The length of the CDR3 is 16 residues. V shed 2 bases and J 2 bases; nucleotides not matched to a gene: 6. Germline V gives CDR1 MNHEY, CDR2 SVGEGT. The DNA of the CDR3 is TGTGCCAGCAGTTACCTTCAGCGGGGGCCCACAGATACGCAGTATTTT. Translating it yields CASSYLQRGPTDTQYF.

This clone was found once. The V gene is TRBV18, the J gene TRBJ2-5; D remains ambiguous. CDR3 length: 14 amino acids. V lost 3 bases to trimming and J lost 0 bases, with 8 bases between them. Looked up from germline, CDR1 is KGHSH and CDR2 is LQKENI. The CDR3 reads CASSPLAYQETQYF. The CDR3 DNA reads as TGTGCCAGCTCACCGCTTGCCTACCAAGAGACCCAGTACTTC.

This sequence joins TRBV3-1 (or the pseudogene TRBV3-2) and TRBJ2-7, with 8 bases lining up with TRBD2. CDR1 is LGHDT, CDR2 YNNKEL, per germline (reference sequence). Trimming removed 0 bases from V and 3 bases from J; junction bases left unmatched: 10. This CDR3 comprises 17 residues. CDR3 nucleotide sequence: TGTGCCAGCAGCCAAGAGGGGGGGGCTAGCGGGTACTACGAGCAGTACTTC. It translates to CASSQEGGASGYYEQYF.

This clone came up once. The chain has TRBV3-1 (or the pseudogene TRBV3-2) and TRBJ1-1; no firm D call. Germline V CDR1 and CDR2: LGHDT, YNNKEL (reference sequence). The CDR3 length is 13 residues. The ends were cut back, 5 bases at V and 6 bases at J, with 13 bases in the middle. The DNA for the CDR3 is TGTGCCAGCAGCTTCAATCGGAGGGCTGAAGCTTTCTTT. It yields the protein CASSFNRRAEAFF.

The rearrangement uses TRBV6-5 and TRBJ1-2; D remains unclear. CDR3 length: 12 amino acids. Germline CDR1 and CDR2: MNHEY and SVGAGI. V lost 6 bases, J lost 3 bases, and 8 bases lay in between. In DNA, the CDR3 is TGTGCCAGCAGAGGTTCGGACTATGGCTACACCTTC. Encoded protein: CASRGSDYGYTF.

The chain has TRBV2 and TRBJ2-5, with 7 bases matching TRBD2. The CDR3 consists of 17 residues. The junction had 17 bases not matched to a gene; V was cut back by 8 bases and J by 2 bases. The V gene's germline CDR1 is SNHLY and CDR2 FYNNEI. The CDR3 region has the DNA TGTGCCAGCCGGGGGGTTACCTCGTTGGGAACTCAAGAGACCCAGTACTTC. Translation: CASRGVTSLGTQETQYF.

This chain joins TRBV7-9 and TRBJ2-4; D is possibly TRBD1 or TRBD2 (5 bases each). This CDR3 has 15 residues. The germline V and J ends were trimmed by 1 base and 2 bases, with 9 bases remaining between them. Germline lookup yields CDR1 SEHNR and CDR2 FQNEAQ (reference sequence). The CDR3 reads CASSLVPGPKNIQYF. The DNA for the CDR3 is TGTGCCAGCAGCTTAGTCCCGGGACCCAAAAACATTCAGTACTTC.

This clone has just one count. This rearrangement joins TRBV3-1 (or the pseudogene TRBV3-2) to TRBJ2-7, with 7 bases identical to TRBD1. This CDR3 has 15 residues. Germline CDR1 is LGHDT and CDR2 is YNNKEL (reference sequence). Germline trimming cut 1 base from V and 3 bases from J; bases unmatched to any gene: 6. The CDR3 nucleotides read TGTGCCAGCAGCCAAGGTCGAGGGGGCTTCTACGAGCAGTACTTC. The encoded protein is CASSQGRGGFYEQYF.